The 21 T cell receptor beta chains below all came from one sample that was sequenced in a study of beta chain features in type 1 diabetes. The whole isolated RNA underwent reverse transcription, so sequencing captured expressed TCRB transcripts. Here immunoSEQ multiplex PCR was the method, and the copy in TCRdb shows in-frame clones only, minus some. The sample yields 450,000 to 550,000 clones, over 25% seen once. The sequencing sample was made of naive CD4+ T cells from blood. Source of these receptors: a man between 18 and 35 years old in good health.

The chain has TRBV18 and TRBJ1-5, with D unresolved. The CDR3 is made up of 15 amino acids. Trimming left V 3 bases short and J 3 bases short, with 12 bases between. The V gene's germline CDR1 is KGHSH and CDR2 LQKENI. In nucleotides, the CDR3 is TGTGCCAGCTCACCCGGGCAGCCTTACAATCAGCCCCAGCATTTT. It specifies CASSPGQPYNQPQHF.

Remarks on this clone: Other DNA sequences in this specimen translate into the identical CDR3. This chain links TRBV29-1 with TRBJ1-1, with D uncertain. Trimming took off 0 bases at V and 0 bases at J, with 5 bases between the two ends. Germline CDR1 SQVTM, CDR2 ANQGSEA. The CDR3 contains 13 residues. This CDR3 is CSVEDSMNTEAFF. The CDR3 DNA is TGCAGCGTTGAAGACTCCATGAACACTGAAGCTTTCTTT.

This rearrangement joins TRBV6-6 to TRBJ2-7; D tentatively fits TRBD1 or TRBD2 (5 bases each). CDR1 and CDR2 (germline): MNHNY, SVGAGI (reference sequence). The V gene lost 7 bases and the J gene lost 6 bases, with 13 bases spanning the gap. The CDR3 totals 12 residues. The CDR3 loop reads CASNDARGEQYF. As DNA, the CDR3 is TGTGCCAGCAACGATGCGAGGGGCGAGCAGTACTTC.

This chain connects TRBV27 to TRBJ2-5, with unresolved D. CDR3 length: 13 residues. Germline loops: CDR1 MNHEY, CDR2 SMNVEV (reference sequence). V was cut by 1 base and J by 2 bases, with 5 bases left in between. In nucleotides, the CDR3 is TGTGCCAGCAGTTTATGGCGGCAAGAGACCCAGTACTTC. Residues: CASSLWRQETQYF.

The V and J genes are TRBV7-3 and TRBJ2-2; D may be TRBD1 (6 bases). The CDR3 runs to 13 residues. The germline V gene encodes CDR1 SGHTA and CDR2 FQGTGA. V lost 4 bases, J lost 5 bases, and 8 bases lay in between. For the CDR3, the DNA is TGTGCCAGCAGCTCCACAGGGACCGGGGAGCTGTTTTTT. As protein: CASSSTGTGELFF.

The J gene is TRBJ2-3, the V gene TRBV30, with TRBD1 as a possible D gene (5 bases). The CDR3 contains 16 residues. Germline CDR1 is GTSNPN and CDR2 is SVGIG (reference sequence). Between the trimmed V and J ends, which lost 1 base and 2 bases, there was a span of 16 bases. The CDR3 sequence: CAWSAEDTSFTDTQYF. The CDR3 DNA is TGTGCCTGGAGTGCAGAGGACACCAGCTTCACAGATACGCAGTATTTT.

The chain employs TRBV6-5 and TRBJ2-1; D not certain. This CDR3 has 15 residues. The germline gives CDR1 MNHEY, CDR2 SVGAGI. V shed 4 bases and J shed 7 bases, with 17 bases lying between them. In nucleotides, the CDR3 is TGTGCCAGCAGTTTATTCGGATCCCTGAGGAATGAGCAGTTCTTC. Protein sequence: CASSLFGSLRNEQFF.

This chain uses TRBV6-1 with TRBJ2-4; 7 nucleotides align to TRBD1. The germline V gene encodes CDR1 MNHNS and CDR2 SASEGT. The CDR3 is 14 residues long. Losses at the gene ends were 6 bases for V and 4 bases for J; bases not matched to a gene: 6. The CDR3 nucleotides read TGTGCCAGCAGCGACTGGGACAGAAAAAACATTCAGTACTTC. Translating it yields CASSDWDRKNIQYF.

The chain combines TRBV7-9 with TRBJ1-2, with a weak D call TRBD1 (5 bases). V was shortened by 5 bases and J by 0 bases, with 13 bases between the two germline ends. Germline assignment: CDR1 SEHNR and CDR2 FQNEAQ (reference sequence). The CDR3 runs 15 residues. As DNA, the CDR3 is TGTGCCAGCAGCGAGGGGCAGGCAGCTAACTATGGCTACACCTTC. This sequence encodes CASSEGQAANYGYTF. The full variable domain, with the rest looked up from reference TRBV7-9 and TRBJ1-2, is DTGVSQNPRHKITKRGQNVTFRCDPISEHNRLYWYRQTLGQGPEFLTYFQNEAQLEKSRLLSDRFSAERPKGSFSTLEIQRTEQGDSAMYLCASSEGQAANYGYTFGSGTRLTVV.

V and J are TRBV30 and TRBJ1-3; D possibly corresponds to TRBD1 (5 bases). CDR3 size: 15 residues. Per the germline V gene, CDR1 is GTSNPN and CDR2 is SVGIG (reference sequence). Trimming took 0 bases from V and 3 from J, leaving 12 bases between them. The CDR3 DNA reads as TGTGCCTGGAGTGTCTTAGACAGATATGGAAACACCATATATTTT. Its translation is CAWSVLDRYGNTIYF.

J is TRBJ2-1 and V is TRBV18; D is ambiguous. Trimming shortened V by 4 bases and J by 5 bases, and 12 bases separated the two germline ends. Germline loops: CDR1 KGHSH, CDR2 LQKENI. This CDR3 has 14 amino acids. The CDR3 DNA follows: TGTGCCAGCTCACGGCGAGGCCGAGACAATGAGCAGTTCTTC. This sequence encodes CASSRRGRDNEQFF.

This chain joins TRBV9 and TRBJ2-2; D may be TRBD1 or TRBD2 (5 bases each). V was shortened by 2 bases and J by 1 base, with 12 bases between the two germline ends. Germline CDR1 is SGDLS and CDR2 is YYNGEE. This CDR3 contains 16 residues. The CDR3 DNA is TGTGCCAGCAGCGTGGCGAGGGGTTTGAACACCGGGGAGCTGTTTTTT. This encodes CASSVARGLNTGELFF.

This clone was counted between two and nine times. The chain uses TRBV9 and TRBJ2-3; D remains ambiguous. CDR1 and CDR2 from the germline V gene are SGDLS and YYNGEE. This CDR3 region has 12 residues. The germline V and J ends were trimmed by 1 base and 4 bases, with 4 bases remaining between them. The CDR3 sequence: CASSVNPDTQYF. The CDR3, as DNA: TGTGCCAGCAGCGTAAACCCAGATACGCAGTATTTT.

The chain recombines TRBV5-1 with TRBJ2-2; perhaps TRBD1 as D (6 bases). The germline CDR1 and CDR2 sequences are SGHRS and YFSETQ. The CDR3 length is 15 residues. V lost 3 bases and J lost 4, with 13 bases in between. CDR3 loop: CASSSRTALTGELFF. CDR3 coding DNA: TGCGCCAGCAGCTCCCGGACAGCTCTCACCGGGGAGCTGTTTTTT.

CDR3 sequence reads: CASSESPIYVQYF. CDR3 DNA: TGTGCCAGCAGTGAATCCCCCATCTATGTGCAGTACTTC. The J gene is TRBJ2-7, the V gene TRBV25-1; D gene uncertain. This CDR3 has 13 residues. Trimming took off 1 base at V and 9 bases at J, with 13 bases between the two ends. Germline values: CDR1 MGHDK, CDR2 SYGVNS.

This clone came up a few times. The chain couples TRBV30 to TRBJ2-2; D unresolved. The CDR3 extends over 12 amino acids. Per the germline V gene, CDR1 is GTSNPN and CDR2 is SVGIG (reference sequence). Trimming took off 2 bases at V and 5 bases at J, with 6 bases between the two ends. DNA for the CDR3: TGTGCCTGGAGTCAGAGGACCGGGGAGCTGTTTTTT. Protein sequence: CAWSQRTGELFF.

This clone has a handful of counts. The chain carries TRBV7-2 and TRBJ2-7, with 8 positions matching TRBD1. Germline values: CDR1 SGHTA, CDR2 FQGNSA. Germline trimming cut 5 bases from V and 10 bases from J; bases unmatched to any gene: 10. The CDR3 spans 13 residues. Written as DNA, the CDR3 is TGTGCCAGCAGCCGGCAGGACAGGGCGGTCCAGTACTTC. Encoded protein: CASSRQDRAVQYF.

This clone was detected only a few times. The V call is TRBV7-2, the J call TRBJ2-7; TRBD2 aligns across 9 bases. The germline CDR1 and CDR2 sequences are SGHTA and FQGNSA. The CDR3 contains 16 residues. With V trimmed by 7 bases and J by 0 bases, 10 bases remained unmatched. CDR3 DNA: TGTGCCAGCACCCTAGGGGCTAGCGGGAACTCCTACGAGCAGTACTTC. It yields the protein CASTLGASGNSYEQYF. The full variable domain, in which reference TRBV7-2 and TRBJ2-7 provide the parts outside the CDR3, is GAGVSQSPSNKVTEKGKDVELRCDPISGHTALYWYRQSLGQGLEFLIYFQGNSAPDKSGLPSDRFSAERTGGSVSTLTIQRTQQEDSAVYLCASTLGASGNSYEQYFGPGTRLTVT.

In its sample, this clone was seen a few times. V usage is TRBV29-1 and J usage is TRBJ2-3, with D maybe TRBD2 (8 bases). Germline assignment: CDR1 SQVTM and CDR2 ANQGSEA. Between the trimmed V and J ends, which lost 7 bases and 3 bases, there was a span of 17 bases. The CDR3 sequence is 14 residues long. The CDR3 is CSGRGTRGTDTQYF. CDR3 coding DNA: TGCAGCGGCAGGGGGACTAGGGGTACAGATACGCAGTATTTT.

The gene calls are TRBV29-1 and TRBJ2-7; no clear D gene. Trimming removed 7 bases at V and 3 bases at J, with 13 bases between. Germline V CDR1 and CDR2: SQVTM, ANQGSEA. The CDR3 is made up of 12 amino acids. The CDR3: CSAMAQSYEQYF. The CDR3 DNA sequence: TGCAGCGCCATGGCACAGAGCTACGAGCAGTACTTC.

About this clone: This specimen includes other DNA sequences encoding the same CDR3. The chain combines TRBV5-1 with TRBJ2-5; no definite D call. Germline-derived CDR1 and CDR2 are SGHRS and YFSETQ. V lost 4 bases and J lost 2, with 3 bases in between. The CDR3 spans 11 residues. The CDR3 loop is CASSLQETQYF. The CDR3 nucleotides are TGCGCCAGCAGCCTTCAAGAGACCCAGTACTTC.